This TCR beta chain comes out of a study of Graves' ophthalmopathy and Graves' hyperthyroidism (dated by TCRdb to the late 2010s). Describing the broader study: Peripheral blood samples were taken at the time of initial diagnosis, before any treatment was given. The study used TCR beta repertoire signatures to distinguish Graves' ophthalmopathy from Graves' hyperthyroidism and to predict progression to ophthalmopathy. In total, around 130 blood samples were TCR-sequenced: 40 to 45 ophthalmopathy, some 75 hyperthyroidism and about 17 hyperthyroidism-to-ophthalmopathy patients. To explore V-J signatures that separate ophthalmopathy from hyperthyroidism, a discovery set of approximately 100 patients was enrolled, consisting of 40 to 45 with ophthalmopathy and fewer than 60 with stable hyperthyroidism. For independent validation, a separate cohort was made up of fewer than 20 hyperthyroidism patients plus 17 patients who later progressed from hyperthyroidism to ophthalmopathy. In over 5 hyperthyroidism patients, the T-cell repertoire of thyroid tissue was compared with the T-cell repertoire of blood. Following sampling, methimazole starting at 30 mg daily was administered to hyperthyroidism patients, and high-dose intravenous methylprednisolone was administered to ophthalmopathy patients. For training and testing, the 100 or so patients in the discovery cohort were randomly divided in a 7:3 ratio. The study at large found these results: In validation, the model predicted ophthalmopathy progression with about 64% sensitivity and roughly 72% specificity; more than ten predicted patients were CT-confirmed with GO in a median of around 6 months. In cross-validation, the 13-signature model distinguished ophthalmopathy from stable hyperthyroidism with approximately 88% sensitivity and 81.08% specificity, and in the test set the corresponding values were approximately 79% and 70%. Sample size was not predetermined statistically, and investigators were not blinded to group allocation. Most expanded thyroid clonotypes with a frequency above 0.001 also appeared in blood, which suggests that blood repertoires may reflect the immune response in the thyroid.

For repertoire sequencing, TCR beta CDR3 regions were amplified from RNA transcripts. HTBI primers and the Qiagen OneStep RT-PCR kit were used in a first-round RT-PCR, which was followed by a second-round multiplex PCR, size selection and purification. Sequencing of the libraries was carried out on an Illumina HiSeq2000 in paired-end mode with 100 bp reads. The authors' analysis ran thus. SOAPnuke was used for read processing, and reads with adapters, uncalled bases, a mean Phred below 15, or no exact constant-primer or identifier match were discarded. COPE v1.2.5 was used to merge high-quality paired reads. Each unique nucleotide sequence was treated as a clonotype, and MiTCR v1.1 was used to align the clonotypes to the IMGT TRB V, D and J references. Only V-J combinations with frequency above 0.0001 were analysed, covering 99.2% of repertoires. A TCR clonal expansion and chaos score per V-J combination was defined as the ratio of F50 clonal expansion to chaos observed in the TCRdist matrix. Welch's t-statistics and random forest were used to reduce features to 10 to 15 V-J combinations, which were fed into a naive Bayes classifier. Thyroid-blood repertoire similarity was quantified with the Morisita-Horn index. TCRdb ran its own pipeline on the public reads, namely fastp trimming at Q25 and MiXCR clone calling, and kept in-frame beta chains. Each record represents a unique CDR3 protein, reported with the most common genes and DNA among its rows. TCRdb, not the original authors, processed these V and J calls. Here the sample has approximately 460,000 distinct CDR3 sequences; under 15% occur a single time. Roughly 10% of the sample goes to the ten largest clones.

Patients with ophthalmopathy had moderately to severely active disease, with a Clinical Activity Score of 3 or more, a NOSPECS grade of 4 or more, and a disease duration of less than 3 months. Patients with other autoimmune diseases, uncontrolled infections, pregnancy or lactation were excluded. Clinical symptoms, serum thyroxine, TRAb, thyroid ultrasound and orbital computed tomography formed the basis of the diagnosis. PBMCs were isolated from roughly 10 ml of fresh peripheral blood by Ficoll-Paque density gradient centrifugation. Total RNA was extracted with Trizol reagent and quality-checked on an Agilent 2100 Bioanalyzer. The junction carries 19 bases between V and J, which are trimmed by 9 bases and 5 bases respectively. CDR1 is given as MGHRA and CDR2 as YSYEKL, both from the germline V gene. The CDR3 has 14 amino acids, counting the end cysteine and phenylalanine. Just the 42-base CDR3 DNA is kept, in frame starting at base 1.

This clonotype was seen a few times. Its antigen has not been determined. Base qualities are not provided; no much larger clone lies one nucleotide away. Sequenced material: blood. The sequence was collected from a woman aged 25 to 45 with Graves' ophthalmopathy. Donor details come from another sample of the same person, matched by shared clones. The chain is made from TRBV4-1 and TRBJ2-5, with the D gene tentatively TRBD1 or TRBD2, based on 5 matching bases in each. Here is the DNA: TGCGCCAGTTCTGAGTTGGGGGATGGTGAGACCCAGTACTTC. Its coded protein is CASSELGDGETQYF.